Listed here is a single TCR beta chain. Its antigen is not identified. This entry comes from a study of cytomegalovirus exposure and HLA in healthy donors. Study as a whole: The use of the same platform for the approximately 110 validation repertoires and the approximately 730 first-cohort repertoires was reported by a later analysis. Study results and caveats: Cytomegalovirus status, reportedly, was diagnosed with high specificity and sensitivity by the classifier. First-cohort TCR clusters were later found to tend to co-occur in the 120 or so validation repertoires.

Using immunoSEQ multiplex PCR, the repertoire was profiled, and TCRdb retains in-frame clones only, with some absent. The sample shows 99,000 or so clones, about 85% of them seen only once. Looked up from germline, CDR1 is MNHEY and CDR2 is SMNVEV (reference sequence). V gave up 8 bases and J gave up 4 bases; unmatched junction bases: 7. This CDR3 has 14 amino acids. Sequences were obtained from PBMCs. The clonotype was recovered from a woman aged 18-30 years in good health and CMV-seropositive. The rearrangement joins TRBV27 to TRBJ2-2; TRBD1 aligns across 7 bases. CDR3 region: CASGRQGGTGELFF. The CDR3 nucleotides are TGTGCCAGCGGCCGACAGGGTGGCACCGGGGAGCTGTTTTTT.